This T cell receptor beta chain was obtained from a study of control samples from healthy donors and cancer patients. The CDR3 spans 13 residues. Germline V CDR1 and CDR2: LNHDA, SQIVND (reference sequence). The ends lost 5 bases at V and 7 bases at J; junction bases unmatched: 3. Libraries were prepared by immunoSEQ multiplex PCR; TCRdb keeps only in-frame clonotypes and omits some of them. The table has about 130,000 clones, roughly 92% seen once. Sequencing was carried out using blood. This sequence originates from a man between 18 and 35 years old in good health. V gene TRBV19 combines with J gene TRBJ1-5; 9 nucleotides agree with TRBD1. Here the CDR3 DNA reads TGTGCCAGTAGTGACAGGGGGTTACAGCCCCAGCATTTT. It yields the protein CASSDRGLQPQHF.